Below are 11 T cell receptor beta chains sequenced from a single sample in a study of T cells of healthy individuals (dated by TCRdb to 2017 to 2018). Receptor libraries were prepared by 5' RACE. Sequencer: Illumina MiSeq. In TCRdb, the public reads were trimmed at Q25 with fastp and aligned with MiXCR, with productive beta chains retained. One record per CDR3 amino acid sequence lists the most common genes and DNA. In all, the sample holds fewer than 70,000 distinct CDR3 sequences, and roughly 15% of those were seen once. The ten largest clonotypes hold 15% to 20% of the sample. These receptors all stem from a human donor in good health.

The chain links TRBV4-1 to TRBJ2-7; D is unclear. This CDR3 has 13 amino acids. V was shortened by 0 bases and J by 3 bases, with 6 bases between the two germline ends. Per germline, CDR1 MGHRA and CDR2 YSYEKL. In nucleotides, the CDR3 is TGCGCCAGCAGCCAAGATAATCTCTACGAGCAGTACTTC. It yields the protein CASSQDNLYEQYF.

The genes are TRBV5-1 and TRBJ2-3; TRBD1 matches 8 bases. This CDR3 comprises 15 residues. V lost 7 bases and J lost 5; bases outside the gene matches: 12. The germline V gene encodes CDR1 SGHRS and CDR2 YFSETQ. CDR3 in DNA: TGCGCCAGCCAACCTCGGGGACAGGTTGTAGATACGCAGTATTTT. The encoded protein is CASQPRGQVVDTQYF.

This clonotype was counted at least ten times. The rearrangement uses TRBV7-2 and TRBJ2-3, with D possibly matching TRBD1 (6 bases). The CDR3 runs 15 residues. V was clipped by 2 bases and J by 5 bases, with 14 bases between them. Germline V gene sequence: CDR1 SGHTA, CDR2 FQGNSA. The CDR3 sequence: CASSLSPRGGDTQYF. CDR3 DNA: TGTGCCAGCAGCTTAAGCCCGAGAGGGGGAGATACGCAGTATTTT.

This clonotype was seen ten or more times. Relative to the germline gene, one junction end is altered; a read error may explain this. This chain uses TRBV6-5 with TRBJ1-5; D not certain. The length of the CDR3 is 14 residues. Per germline, CDR1 MNHEY and CDR2 SVGAGI. The CDR3 loop reads CPSSTGGFSQPQHF. Written as DNA, the CDR3 is TGTCCCAGCAGTACCGGAGGCTTTTCTCAGCCCCAGCATTTT.

This rearrangement joins TRBV6-5 to TRBJ1-6; D gene uncertain. Trimming shortened V by 5 bases and J by 9 bases, and 17 bases separated the two germline ends. The CDR3 loop spans 15 amino acids. From germline, CDR1 is MNHEY and CDR2 SVGAGI. The CDR3 nucleotides are TGTGCCAGCAGTACCGGACTCCAGGAGGGTTCACCCCTCCACTTT. Its protein is CASSTGLQEGSPLHF.

This clonotype was seen ten or more times. This chain links TRBV7-2 with TRBJ2-1, with 13 bases identical to TRBD2. This CDR3 is built from 20 residues. Germline CDR1 is SGHTA and CDR2 is FQGNSA. V trimming: 4 bases; J trimming: 4 bases; junction bases outside the gene matches: 16. The DNA of the CDR3 is TGTGCCAGCAGCTCCTACTTTAGACTAGCGGGAGGTGGGTCTTACAATGAGCAGTTCTTC. This translates into CASSSYFRLAGGGSYNEQFF.

This clonotype showed up many times. The V call is TRBV6-2 or TRBV6-3, the J call TRBJ2-5; TRBD2 matches at 12 bases. Germline lookup yields CDR1 MNHEY and CDR2 SVGEGT. The CDR3 is made up of 14 amino acids. Trimming at V came to 6 bases and at J to 3 bases, leaving 2 bases not matched to a gene. CDR3 residues: CASRLAGGKETQYF. In DNA, the CDR3 is TGTGCCAGCAGACTAGCGGGGGGAAAAGAGACCCAGTACTTC.

The J gene is TRBJ1-1, the V gene TRBV19; possibly TRBD1 for D (5 bases). There are 14 residues in the CDR3. Germline-derived CDR1 and CDR2 are LNHDA and SQIVND (reference sequence). Trimming pared 4 bases from V and 4 bases from J, leaving 13 bases between. The CDR3 is CASSTGWSSTEAFF. In DNA, the CDR3 is TGTGCCAGTAGTACAGGGTGGTCCAGCACTGAAGCTTTCTTT. Full variable domain (rest looked up from reference TRBV19 and TRBJ1-1): DGGITQSPKYLFRKEGQNVTLSCEQNLNHDAMYWYRQDPGQGLRLIYYSQIVNDFQKGDIAEGYSVSREKKESFPLTVTSAQKNPTAFYLCASSTGWSSTEAFFGQGTRLTVV.

This clonotype showed up many times. The J gene is TRBJ2-7, the V gene TRBV5-4, with 9 nucleotides matching TRBD1. Looked up from germline, CDR1 is SGHNT and CDR2 is YYREEE (reference sequence). J gave up 4 bases and V 4 bases, and 12 bases lay outside the gene matches. This CDR3 contains 16 residues. The CDR3 DNA is TGTGCCAGCAGCGCTGGGGGGGACAGGGTAGAGTACGAGCAGTACTTC. Translating it yields CASSAGGDRVEYEQYF.

The V gene is TRBV24-1, the J gene TRBJ1-1; no reliable D call. Germline CDR1 reads KGHDR; CDR2 reads SFDVKD. Trimming removed 9 bases from V and 0 bases from J, with 10 bases in between. This CDR3 is built from 13 residues. The CDR3 loop is CATEGGMNTEAFF. CDR3 coding DNA: TGTGCCACCGAGGGCGGGATGAACACTGAAGCTTTCTTT.

This clonotype was counted only a few times. The V and J genes are TRBV25-1 and TRBJ1-2; D uncertain. The CDR3 length is 13 residues. Trimming pared 1 base from V and 5 bases from J, leaving 8 bases between. From germline, CDR1 is MGHDK and CDR2 SYGVNS. CDR3 in DNA: TGTGCCAGCAGTGAATTTCGCGGATATGGCTACACCTTC. Translation: CASSEFRGYGYTF.